This T cell receptor beta chain was sequenced in a study of blood T cell repertoires in COVID-19. Only in-frame clones appear in the TCRdb table, and some are missing; sequencing was by immunoSEQ multiplex PCR. The table lists 80,000 to 130,000 clones, 80% to 90% of them singletons, with 2% to 3% in the top ten. Only one count was recorded for this clone. V was trimmed by 3 bases and J by 0 bases, leaving 12 bases between them. The CDR3 loop spans 14 amino acids. In germline, CDR1 is GTSNPN, CDR2 SVGIG (reference sequence). This chain links TRBV30 with TRBJ2-7; D is possibly TRBD1 (5 bases). The sample was PBMCs or T cells enriched from blood (not recorded which). The TCR was taken from a woman in her fifties or sixties who had recovered from COVID-19. This CDR3 reads CAWSKTANSYEQYF. For the CDR3, the DNA is TGTGCCTGGAGCAAGACAGCCAACTCCTACGAGCAGTACTTC.